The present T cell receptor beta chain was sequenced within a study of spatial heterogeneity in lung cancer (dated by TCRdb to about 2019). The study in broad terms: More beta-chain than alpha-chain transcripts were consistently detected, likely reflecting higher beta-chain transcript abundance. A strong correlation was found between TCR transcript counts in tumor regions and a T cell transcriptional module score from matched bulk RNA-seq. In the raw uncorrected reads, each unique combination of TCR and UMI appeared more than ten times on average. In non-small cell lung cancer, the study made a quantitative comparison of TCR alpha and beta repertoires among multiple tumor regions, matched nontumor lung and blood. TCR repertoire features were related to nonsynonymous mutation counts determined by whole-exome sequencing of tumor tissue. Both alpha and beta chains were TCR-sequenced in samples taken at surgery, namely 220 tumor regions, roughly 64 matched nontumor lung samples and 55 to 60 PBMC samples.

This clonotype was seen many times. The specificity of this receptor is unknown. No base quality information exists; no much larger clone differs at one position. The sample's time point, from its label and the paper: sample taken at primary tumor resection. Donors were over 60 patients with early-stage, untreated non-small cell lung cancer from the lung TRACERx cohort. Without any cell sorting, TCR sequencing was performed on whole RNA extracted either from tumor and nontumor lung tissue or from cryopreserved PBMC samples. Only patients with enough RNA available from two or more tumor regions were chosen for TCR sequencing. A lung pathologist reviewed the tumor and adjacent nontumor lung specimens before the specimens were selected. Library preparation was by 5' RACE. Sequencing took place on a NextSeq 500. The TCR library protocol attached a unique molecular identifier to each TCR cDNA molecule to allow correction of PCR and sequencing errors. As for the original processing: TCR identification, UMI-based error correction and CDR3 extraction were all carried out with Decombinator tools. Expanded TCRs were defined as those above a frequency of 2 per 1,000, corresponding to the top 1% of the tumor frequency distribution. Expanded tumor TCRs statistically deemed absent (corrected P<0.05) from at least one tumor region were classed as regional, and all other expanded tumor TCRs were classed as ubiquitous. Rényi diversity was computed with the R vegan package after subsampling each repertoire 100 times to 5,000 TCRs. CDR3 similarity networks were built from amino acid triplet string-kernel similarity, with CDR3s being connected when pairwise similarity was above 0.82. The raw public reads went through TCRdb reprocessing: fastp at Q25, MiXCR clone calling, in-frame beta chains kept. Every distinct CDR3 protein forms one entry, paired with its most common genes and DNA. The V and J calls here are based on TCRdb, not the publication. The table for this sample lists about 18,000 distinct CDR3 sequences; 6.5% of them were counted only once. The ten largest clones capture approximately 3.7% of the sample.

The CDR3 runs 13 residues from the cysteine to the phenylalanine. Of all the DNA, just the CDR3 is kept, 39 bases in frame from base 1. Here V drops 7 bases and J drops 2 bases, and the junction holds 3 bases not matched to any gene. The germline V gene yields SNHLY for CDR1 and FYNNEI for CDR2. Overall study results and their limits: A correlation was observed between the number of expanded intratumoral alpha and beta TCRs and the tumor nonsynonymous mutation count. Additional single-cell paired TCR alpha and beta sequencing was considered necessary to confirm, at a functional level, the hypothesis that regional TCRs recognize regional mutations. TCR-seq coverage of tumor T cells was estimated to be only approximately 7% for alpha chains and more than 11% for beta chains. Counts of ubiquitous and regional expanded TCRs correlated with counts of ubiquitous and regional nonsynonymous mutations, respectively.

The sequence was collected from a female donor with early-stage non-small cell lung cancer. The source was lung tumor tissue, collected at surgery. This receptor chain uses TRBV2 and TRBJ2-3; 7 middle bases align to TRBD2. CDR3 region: CASTSGYTDTQYF. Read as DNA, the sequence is TGTGCCAGCACTAGCGGCTACACAGATACGCAGTATTTT. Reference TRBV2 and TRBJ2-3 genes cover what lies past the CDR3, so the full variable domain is EPEVTQTPSHQVTQMGQEVILRCVPISNHLYFYWYRQILGQKVEFLVSFYNNEISEKSEIFDDQFSVERPDGSNFTLKIRSTKLEDSAMYFCASTSGYTDTQYFGPGTRLTVL.